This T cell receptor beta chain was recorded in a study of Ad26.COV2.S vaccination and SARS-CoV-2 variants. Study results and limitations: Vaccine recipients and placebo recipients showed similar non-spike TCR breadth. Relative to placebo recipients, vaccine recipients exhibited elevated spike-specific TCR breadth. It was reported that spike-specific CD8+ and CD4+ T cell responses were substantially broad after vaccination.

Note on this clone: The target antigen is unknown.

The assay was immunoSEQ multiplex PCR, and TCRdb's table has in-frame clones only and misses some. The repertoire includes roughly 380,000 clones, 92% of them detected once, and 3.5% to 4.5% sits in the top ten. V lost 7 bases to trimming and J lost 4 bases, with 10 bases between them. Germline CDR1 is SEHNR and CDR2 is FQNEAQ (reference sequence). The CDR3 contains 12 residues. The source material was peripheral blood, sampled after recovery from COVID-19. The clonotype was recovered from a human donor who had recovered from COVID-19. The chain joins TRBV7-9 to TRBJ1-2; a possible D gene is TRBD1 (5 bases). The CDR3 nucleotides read TGTGCCAGCAACCTGGGGGGCTATGGCTACACCTTC. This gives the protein CASNLGGYGYTF.